This is a list of T cell receptor beta chains from one sample in a study of OX40 agonist ivuxolimab in advanced cancers. The table came from immunoSEQ multiplex PCR; TCRdb's copy has only in-frame clones and leaves some out. Counted here are about 35,000 clones, about 80% occurring once; the ten biggest clones make up around 18%. The sample was CD4+ or CD8+ T cells sorted from blood, taken in a trial of the OX40 agonist ivuxolimab. The receptors were sampled from an adult with an advanced solid tumor such as melanoma, head and neck, liver or kidney cancer. The CDR3 runs from the conserved cysteine through the conserved F or W. D genes are given only for firm matches. The size entry is marked missing in some rows and otherwise reads once, few, many or a size class.

v_call	j_call	cdr3_length	d_call	clone_size	cdr3_aa	cdr3_nt
TRBV6-5	TRBJ2-7	13	TRBD2	-	CASSYSGTIEQYF	TGTGCCAGCAGTTACTCGGGGACTATCGAGCAGTACTTC
TRBV10-3	TRBJ1-1	13	-	-	CAISDLDNTEAFF	TGTGCCATCAGTGATTTGGATAACACTGAAGCTTTCTTT
TRBV25-1	TRBJ1-5	15	-	-	CASSEGGPTPQPQHF	TGTGCCAGCAGTGAGGGGGGGCCCACCCCCCAGCCCCAGCATTTT
TRBV2	TRBJ1-2	15	-	-	CASTLTGDWGYGYTF	TGTGCCAGCACCTTAACGGGGGATTGGGGCTATGGCTACACCTTC
TRBV29-1	TRBJ2-5	14	TRBD2	-	CSVPGLGSAETQYF	TGCAGCGTCCCGGGACTAGGATCTGCGGAGACCCAGTACTTC
TRBV4-3	TRBJ2-3	14	-	-	CASSQESGTDTQYF	TGCGCCAGCAGCCAAGAATCCGGCACAGATACGCAGTATTTT
TRBV4-1	TRBJ1-2	15	TRBD1	-	CASSQAGGLNYGYTF	TGCGCCAGCAGCCAAGCAGGGGGGTTGAACTATGGCTACACCTTC
TRBV6-5	TRBJ2-1	11	-	-	CAISQDNEQFF	TGTGCCATCTCACAGGACAATGAGCAGTTCTTC
TRBV4-1	TRBJ2-1	15	TRBD2	-	CASSLAPGTSNEQFF	TGCGCCAGCAGCCTAGCTCCCGGGACTAGCAATGAGCAGTTCTTC
TRBV29-1	TRBJ2-1	16	-	-	CSVAGPTGVRVNEQFF	TGCAGCGTGGCAGGGCCCACGGGGGTTAGAGTCAATGAGCAGTTCTTC
TRBV6-5	TRBJ1-1	14	TRBD1	once	CASRAGTANTEAFF	TGTGCCAGCAGAGCTGGGACAGCGAACACTGAAGCTTTCTTT
TRBV14	TRBJ1-2	15	TRBD1	-	CASSQDKTGFSGYTF	TGTGCCAGCAGCCAAGATAAGACAGGGTTTAGCGGCTACACCTTC
TRBV10-3	TRBJ2-3	15	TRBD2	-	CAISDLAADTDTQYF	TGTGCCATCAGTGATCTAGCGGCCGACACAGATACGCAGTATTTT
TRBV7-9	TRBJ1-2	15	TRBD1	-	CASSGGQAPWMGYTF	TGTGCCAGCAGCGGGGGACAGGCGCCCTGGATGGGCTACACCTTC
TRBV7-9	TRBJ2-7	12	-	-	CASSLGGGEQYF	TGTGCCAGCAGCTTAGGAGGCGGCGAGCAGTACTTC
TRBV28	TRBJ2-5	17	-	once	CASSPVDRWQGGETQYF	TGTGCCAGCAGTCCCGTGGATAGGTGGCAGGGAGGAGAGACCCAGTACTTC
TRBV11-3	TRBJ1-1	13	-	-	CASSLFRGSEAFF	TGTGCCAGCAGCTTATTCAGGGGCTCTGAAGCTTTCTTT
TRBV4-3	TRBJ2-1	13	-	-	CASSKSSVFEQFF	TGCGCCAGCAGCAAAAGTTCAGTTTTTGAGCAGTTCTTC
TRBV28	TRBJ1-2	13	TRBD1	-	CASSLTGGDDYTF	TGTGCCAGCAGTTTGACAGGGGGGGATGACTACACCTTC
TRBV7-2	TRBJ1-1	15	-	few	CASSFPGILNTEAFF	TGTGCCAGCAGCTTCCCCGGGATACTGAACACTGAAGCTTTCTTT
TRBV5-4	TRBJ2-1	15	TRBD2	-	CASLTSGGVPDEQFF	TGTGCCAGCCTTACTAGCGGGGGGGTTCCGGATGAGCAGTTCTTC
TRBV28	TRBJ2-1	15	-	-	CASYTTWGRHNEQFF	TGTGCCAGCTACACCACGTGGGGGCGCCACAATGAGCAGTTCTTC
TRBV4-1	TRBJ1-2	13	-	-	CASSQTTGGGYTF	TGCGCCAGCAGCCAAACAACCGGGGGTGGCTACACCTTC
TRBV7-6	TRBJ2-3	16	-	medium-sized	CASSLIIAASTDTQYF	TGTGCCAGCAGCTTAATCATAGCGGCTAGCACAGATACGCAGTATTTT
TRBV5-6	TRBJ1-1	14	-	-	CASSLGGLNTEAFF	TGTGCCAGCAGTTTGGGGGGCCTGAACACTGAAGCTTTCTTT